The 14 T cell receptor beta chains presented below share a single source sample, sequenced in a study of blood T cell repertoires in COVID-19. The data were produced by immunoSEQ multiplex PCR, yet TCRdb's version contains in-frame clones alone and is incomplete. The data show about 55,000 clones, over 70% seen once. The sequenced sample was peripheral blood. The receptors come from a woman in her 70s with acute or convalescent COVID-19.

V usage is TRBV19 and J usage is TRBJ2-3, with D hard to call. Per germline, CDR1 LNHDA and CDR2 SQIVND (reference sequence). The CDR3 is 13 amino acids. Deletions cut 10 bases from V and 0 bases from J, with 11 bases between. The CDR3 coding sequence is TGTGCCACCCGAGGTGCTAGCACAGATACGCAGTATTTT. Translated, it gives CATRGASTDTQYF.

The V call is TRBV5-8, the J call TRBJ1-2; 7 bases are shared with TRBD1. CDR1 and CDR2 (germline): SGHTS, YDEGEE. CDR3 length: 16 residues. The junction had 8 bases not matched to a gene; V was cut back by 1 base and J by 2 bases. The CDR3: CASSLTQGNENYGYTF. CDR3 nucleotide sequence: TGTGCCAGCAGCTTGACACAGGGGAATGAAAACTATGGCTACACCTTC.

V gene TRBV6-4 combines with J gene TRBJ1-5, with 7 bases aligning to TRBD1. The V gene's germline CDR1 is MRHNA and CDR2 SNTAGT. J lost 0 bases, V lost 3 bases, and 2 bases had no gene match. The CDR3 totals 15 residues. CDR3 nucleotide sequence: TGTGCCAGCAGTGAAAGGGGGCATAGCAATCAGCCCCAGCATTTT. Translation: CASSERGHSNQPQHF.

The chain joins TRBV27 to TRBJ1-1; tentative D call: TRBD1 (6 bases). Germline lookup yields CDR1 MNHEY and CDR2 SMNVEV (reference sequence). Trimming removed 0 bases at V and 5 bases at J, with 13 bases between. CDR3 length: 15 residues. CDR3 coding DNA: TGTGCCAGCAGTTTATCGGCAGGGAGGGGGACTGAAGCTTTCTTT. Translated, it gives CASSLSAGRGTEAFF.

V and J are TRBV7-8 and TRBJ1-5; tentative D call: TRBD1 (6 bases). This CDR3 spans 15 amino acids. With 5 bases removed from V and 4 bases from J, the gap between germline ends came to 15 bases. The V gene's germline CDR1 is SGHVS and CDR2 FQNEAQ. The CDR3, as DNA: TGTGCCAGCAGCGCGACAGGAACGGGGAATCAGCCCCAGCATTTT. The encoded protein is CASSATGTGNQPQHF.

The chain joins TRBV7-9 to TRBJ2-4, with D perhaps TRBD2 (7 bases). Germline CDR1 reads SEHNR; CDR2 reads FQNEAQ (reference sequence). Deletions cut 3 bases from V and 3 bases from J, with 21 bases between. This CDR3 region has 18 residues. The CDR3 here is CASSFPRGGTAGKNIQYF. CDR3 bases: TGTGCCAGCAGCTTCCCGCGCGGGGGCACAGCGGGCAAAAACATTCAGTACTTC.

This sequence joins TRBV6-6 and TRBJ1-5; weak D call: TRBD1 (5 bases). The CDR3 contains 16 residues. Germline V gives CDR1 MNHNY, CDR2 SVGAGI (reference sequence). The V end lost 7 bases, the J end lost 3 bases, and 19 bases lay between the germline ends. The CDR3 sequence: CASNSEGPGNNQPQHF. The CDR3 region has the DNA TGTGCCAGCAATTCGGAGGGGCCCGGGAACAATCAGCCCCAGCATTTT.

This clone has only one observation. The chain employs TRBV7-2 and TRBJ1-5, with 9 nucleotides matching TRBD1. V was clipped by 5 bases and J by 4 bases; unmatched bases: 15. CDR1 SGHTA and CDR2 FQGNSA come from the germline V gene. This CDR3 region has 18 residues. The CDR3 nucleotides read TGTGCCAGCAGCCCCAAGCCGGACAGGGGACGGTGGAATCAGCCCCAGCATTTT. This codes for CASSPKPDRGRWNQPQHF.

The chain is built from TRBV9 and TRBJ2-2, with 9 bases lining up with TRBD2. The J segment lost 1 base and the V segment lost 5 bases, leaving 3 bases of the junction unmatched. This CDR3 comprises 15 residues. Germline lookup yields CDR1 SGDLS and CDR2 YYNGEE. The CDR3 is CASSLAGKNTGELFF. CDR3 nucleotide sequence: TGTGCCAGCAGTCTAGCGGGGAAGAACACCGGGGAGCTGTTTTTT.

The count of this clone is one. A junction end diverges from the germline sequence, so it may reflect a read error. V usage is TRBV30 and J usage is TRBJ2-5; D is perhaps TRBD1 (6 bases). Looked up from germline, CDR1 is GTSNPN and CDR2 is SVGIG (reference sequence). The CDR3 runs to 13 residues. The chain's CDR3 is CAGRQDGQETQYF. In nucleotides, the CDR3 is TGTGCCGGGAGACAGGACGGACAAGAGACCCAGTACTTC.

The genes are TRBV30 and TRBJ1-3, with D perhaps matching TRBD1 (5 bases). Per germline, CDR1 GTSNPN and CDR2 SVGIG (reference sequence). V was trimmed by 2 bases and J by 0 bases, leaving 11 bases between them. The CDR3 runs 15 residues. CDR3 loop: CAWSYRTSSGNTIYF. The CDR3 DNA sequence: TGTGCCTGGAGTTACAGGACAAGCTCTGGAAACACCATATATTTT.

The CDR3 sequence: CASNPDGQGRLFF. The CDR3 bases are TGTGCCAGCAACCCTGATGGACAGGGGCGTCTGTTTTTT. The chain links TRBV19 to TRBJ1-4; 9 bases are a match to TRBD1. Germline trimming cut 9 bases from V and 14 bases from J; bases unmatched to any gene: 13. This CDR3 contains 13 residues. The germline V gene encodes CDR1 LNHDA and CDR2 SQIVND (reference sequence).

The chain recombines TRBV5-1 with TRBJ2-7; 8 bases are a match to TRBD2. This CDR3 has 15 residues. V gave up 0 bases and J gave up 2 bases; unmatched junction bases: 4. Germline CDR1 and CDR2: SGHRS and YFSETQ. CDR3: CASSLVGGGPYEQYF. In DNA form, the CDR3 reads TGCGCCAGCAGCTTGGTTGGCGGGGGGCCCTACGAGCAGTACTTC.

This chain connects TRBV10-1 to TRBJ2-2, with 14 bases aligning to TRBD2. The germline CDR1 and CDR2 sequences are WNHNN and SYGVQD (reference sequence). The CDR3 sequence is 18 residues long. V lost 5 bases, J lost 2 bases, and 7 bases stayed unmatched. The CDR3 DNA follows: TGCGCCAGCAGTCGGACCGGGACTAGCGGGGGTAACACCGGGGAGCTGTTTTTT. It yields the protein CASSRTGTSGGNTGELFF.